The table lists the clone carrying this TCR beta chain with a few counts. Its cognate antigen is unknown. Primers: 60 Vbeta forward and 13 Jbeta reverse. The assay was immunoSEQ multiplex PCR, and TCRdb's table has in-frame clones only and misses some. The sample contains roughly 150,000 clones, 65% to 80% of which appear only once. This entry comes from a study of cytomegalovirus exposure and HLA in healthy donors. Study results and caveats: CMV serostatus stood as the only immune exposure information on hand.

This CDR3 comprises 13 residues. The germline V gene has CDR1 LGHNT and CDR2 FRNRAP. This receptor was obtained from a woman aged 50 to 65 in good health and CMV-seropositive. The V gene is TRBV12-5, the J gene TRBJ1-2; 7 bases align to TRBD1. The sample was PBMCs. The CDR3 region is CASQRDSLYGYTF. In DNA, the CDR3 is TGTGCGAGTCAAAGGGACAGCCTCTATGGCTACACCTTC.